This TCR beta chain is drawn from a study of T cell responses to AZD1222 COVID-19 vaccine. The CDR3 is made up of 13 amino acids. Germline values: CDR1 MNHEY, CDR2 SMNVEV (reference sequence). The V end was cut by 3 bases, the J end by 6 bases, with 10 bases between. The method was immunoSEQ multiplex PCR; TCRdb's version includes in-frame clones alone and lacks a portion of them. The sample holds around 99,000 clones, about 88% seen once. Broader study findings: Close to half of spike-specific TCRs reportedly recognize unmutated variant regions. CD4 TCRs associated with vaccination spanned spike, dominating at 160-218 and 743-854. Receipt of two AZD1222 doses was followed by a rise in Spike-specific TCR breadth and depth.

To note about this clone: What it binds is not known.

Sequencing used peripheral blood, obtained on day 0 of AZD1222 vaccination. The chain couples TRBV27 to TRBJ2-3, with D possibly being TRBD1 or TRBD2 (5 bases each). The source is an adult in good health. The CDR3 nucleotides are TGTGCCAGCAGTTTGACGGGGACCGATACGCAGTATTTT. It specifies CASSLTGTDTQYF.